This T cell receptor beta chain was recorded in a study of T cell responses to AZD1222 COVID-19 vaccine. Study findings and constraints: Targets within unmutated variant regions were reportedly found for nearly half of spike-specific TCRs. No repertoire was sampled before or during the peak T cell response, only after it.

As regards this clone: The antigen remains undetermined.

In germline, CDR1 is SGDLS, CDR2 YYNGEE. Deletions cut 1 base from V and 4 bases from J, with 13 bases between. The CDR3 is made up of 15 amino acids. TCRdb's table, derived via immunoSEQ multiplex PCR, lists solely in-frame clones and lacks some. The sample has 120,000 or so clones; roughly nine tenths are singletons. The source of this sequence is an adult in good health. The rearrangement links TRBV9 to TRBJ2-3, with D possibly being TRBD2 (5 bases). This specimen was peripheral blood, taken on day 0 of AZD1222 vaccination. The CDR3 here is CASSVPDGGPDTQYF. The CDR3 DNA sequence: TGTGCCAGCAGCGTACCCGACGGAGGCCCAGATACGCAGTATTTT. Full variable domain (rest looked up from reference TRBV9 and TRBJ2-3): DSGVTQTPKHLITATGQRVTLRCSPRSGDLSVYWYQQSLDQGLQFLIQYYNGEERAKGNILERFSAQQFPDLHSELNLSSLELGDSALYFCASSVPDGGPDTQYFGPGTRLTVL.